Below are 30 T cell receptor beta chains sequenced from a single sample in a study of blood T cell repertoires in COVID-19. Profiled with immunoSEQ multiplex PCR; TCRdb holds only in-frame clones, not every one. The table shows a few hundred thousand clones, with about 85% occurring only once. Sequenced sample: peripheral blood. All receptors derive from a middle-aged man who had recovered from COVID-19.

The chain is built from TRBV27 and TRBJ2-5; tentatively, D is TRBD1 (5 bases). The germline V gene encodes CDR1 MNHEY and CDR2 SMNVEV (reference sequence). Trimming pared 5 bases from V and 4 bases from J, leaving 11 bases between. The CDR3 covers 13 residues. The CDR3 loop is CASSQTRAETQYF. In nucleotides, the CDR3 is TGTGCCAGCAGTCAAACCAGGGCAGAGACCCAGTACTTC.

This clone has just one count. Other nucleotide sequences in the sample specify the same CDR3. This rearrangement joins TRBV7-9 to TRBJ2-7; D gene ambiguous. The CDR3 is 13 amino acids. Germline lookup yields CDR1 SEHNR and CDR2 FQNEAQ (reference sequence). V gave up 0 bases and J gave up 0 bases, with 3 bases separating them. The CDR3 nucleotides read TGTGCCAGCAGCTTAGCTAGCTCCTACGAGCAGTACTTC. Translation gives CASSLASSYEQYF.

The chain has TRBV18 and TRBJ2-1; possible D gene TRBD2, 5 bases. The germline V gene encodes CDR1 KGHSH and CDR2 LQKENI. The CDR3 is 17 amino acids. V lost 2 bases, J lost 0 bases, and 14 bases lay in between. The CDR3 DNA reads as TGTGCCAGCTCACCAACGCGATCCGGAGGCTCCTACAATGAGCAGTTCTTC. It is translated as CASSPTRSGGSYNEQFF.

The chain is built from TRBV4-1 and TRBJ2-2, with TRBD1 matching over 7 bases. CDR3 length: 21 amino acids. V trimming: 4 bases; J trimming: 4 bases; junction bases outside the gene matches: 24. Germline lookup yields CDR1 MGHRA and CDR2 YSYEKL. Here the CDR3 reads CASSLNLGRTGVFLRTGELFF. The CDR3, as DNA: TGCGCCAGCAGCCTGAATCTGGGCCGGACAGGCGTTTTTCTTCGCACCGGGGAGCTGTTTTTT.

The chain couples TRBV5-4 to TRBJ2-1; TRBD1 matches 7 bases. Looked up from germline, CDR1 is SGHNT and CDR2 is YYREEE (reference sequence). CDR3 size: 15 residues. V was pared by 5 bases and J by 2 bases, with 7 bases of the junction left unmatched. The CDR3 spells CASSRDRRPYNEQFF. CDR3 sequence (DNA): TGTGCCAGCAGTCGGGACAGACGACCCTACAATGAGCAGTTCTTC.

The chain couples TRBV6-5 to TRBJ2-7, with a tentative D call TRBD1 (6 bases). The CDR3 length is 15 residues. Germline V gives CDR1 MNHEY, CDR2 SVGAGI. Trimming shortened V by 3 bases and J by 3 bases, and 15 bases separated the two germline ends. The CDR3 bases are TGTGCCAGCAGTTATCGGCTGGGGGCCCTCTACGAGCAGTACTTC. Its protein product is CASSYRLGALYEQYF.

The chain uses TRBV6-2 or TRBV6-3 and TRBJ2-7; the D is unclear. Germline V gene sequence: CDR1 MNHEY, CDR2 SVGEGT. V lost 3 bases to trimming and J lost 0 bases, with 9 bases between them. The CDR3 covers 14 residues. CDR3 nucleotide sequence: TGTGCCAGCAGTTATACGCGGAGCTCCTACGAGCAGTACTTC. The encoded protein is CASSYTRSSYEQYF.

The V call is TRBV5-1, the J call TRBJ2-1, with 9 bases lining up with TRBD1. Germline CDR1 is SGHRS and CDR2 is YFSETQ. The CDR3 extends over 15 amino acids. V lost 4 bases and J lost 0; bases outside the gene matches: 2. The CDR3 sequence: CASSGTGSSYNEQFF. In nucleotides, the CDR3 is TGCGCCAGCAGCGGGACAGGGAGCTCCTACAATGAGCAGTTCTTC. Based on the CDR3 plus reference TRBV5-1 and TRBJ2-1, the full variable domain is KAGVTQTPRYLIKTRGQQVTLSCSPISGHRSVSWYQQTPGQGLQFLFEYFSETQRNKGNFPGRFSGRQFSNSRSEMNVSTLELGDSALYLCASSGTGSSYNEQFFGPGTRLTVL.

This clone occurred once. V gene TRBV6-5 combines with J gene TRBJ2-2; possible D gene TRBD1, 6 bases. V lost 6 bases and J lost 8, with 16 bases in between. The CDR3 runs to 14 residues. The germline CDR1 and CDR2 sequences are MNHEY and SVGAGI. The CDR3 reads CASSPQGVLGELFF. CDR3 bases: TGTGCCAGCAGCCCACAGGGAGTCTTAGGGGAGCTGTTTTTT.

This sequence joins TRBV7-9 and TRBJ2-7; TRBD1 might be the D (5 bases). CDR3 length: 15 amino acids. Germline-derived CDR1 and CDR2 are SEHNR and FQNEAQ (reference sequence). V was cut by 2 bases and J by 3 bases, with 14 bases left in between. CDR3 region: CASSLFQGLDYEQYF. As DNA, the CDR3 is TGTGCCAGCAGCTTATTCCAGGGATTGGACTACGAGCAGTACTTC.

The chain has TRBV5-8 and TRBJ1-1; D not resolved. The CDR3 is made up of 16 amino acids. Germline CDR1 is SGHTS and CDR2 is YDEGEE. Trimming took 1 base from V and 1 from J, leaving 14 bases between them. CDR3 in amino acids: CASSLNLVRQNTEAFF. The CDR3 DNA follows: TGTGCCAGCAGCTTGAATCTGGTGCGGCAGAACACTGAAGCTTTCTTT.

The V gene is TRBV10-2, the J gene TRBJ2-7, with 8 bases fitting TRBD2. The CDR3 spans 14 residues. Germline lookup yields CDR1 WSHSY and CDR2 SAAADI. Trimming took 2 bases from V and 2 from J; bases not matched to a gene: 2. The CDR3 sequence: CASSEQRGTYEQYF. The CDR3 bases are TGCGCCAGCAGTGAGCAGCGGGGGACCTACGAGCAGTACTTC.

The V and J genes are TRBV28 and TRBJ1-1; a weak D match, TRBD1 (5 bases). There are 16 residues in the CDR3. Germline CDR1 MDHEN, CDR2 SYDVKM. The V and J ends lost 5 bases and 4 bases respectively, with 20 bases between them. The CDR3 DNA reads as TGTGCCAGCAGTGTCTTTCCGGGGGTAACGGGCACTGAAGCTTTCTTT. Protein sequence: CASSVFPGVTGTEAFF.

V usage is TRBV2 and J usage is TRBJ2-5; D ambiguous. V was trimmed by 5 bases and J by 7 bases, leaving 14 bases between them. This CDR3 comprises 13 residues. CDR1 is SNHLY, CDR2 FYNNEI, per germline. The CDR3 DNA reads as TGTGCCAGCAGTCCCGACGGCTCAGGGACCCAGTACTTC. Translation: CASSPDGSGTQYF.

The gene calls are TRBV5-4 and TRBJ2-7; 7 nucleotides align to TRBD2. The J segment lost 6 bases and the V segment lost 0 bases, leaving 15 bases of the junction unmatched. The CDR3 length is 17 residues. Germline V gene sequence: CDR1 SGHNT, CDR2 YYREEE (reference sequence). The CDR3, as DNA: TGTGCCAGCAGCTTGGGACGAGGACTAGGAATCCCCTTCGAGCAGTACTTC. Translating gives CASSLGRGLGIPFEQYF.

CDR3 nucleotide sequence: TGTGCCAGCAGTCGACTAGCGCAATCCTACGAGCAGTACTTC. Encoded protein: CASSRLAQSYEQYF. V and J are TRBV6-5 and TRBJ2-7; 8 bases line up with TRBD2. Germline assignment: CDR1 MNHEY and CDR2 SVGAGI. The CDR3 is made up of 14 amino acids. J was trimmed by 1 base and V by 5 bases; bases with no gene match: 4.

The J gene is TRBJ2-7, the V gene TRBV5-1; D gene ambiguous. Trimming removed 0 bases from V and 0 bases from J, with 7 bases in between. Germline V CDR1 and CDR2: SGHRS, YFSETQ. This CDR3 has 14 amino acids. The CDR3 protein is CASSLVPLSYEQYF. DNA of the CDR3: TGCGCCAGCAGCTTGGTCCCCCTCTCCTACGAGCAGTACTTC.

V usage is TRBV15 and J usage is TRBJ2-5, with 9 bases identical to TRBD2. From germline, CDR1 is LNHNV and CDR2 YYDKDF (reference sequence). CDR3 length: 15 residues. V shed 5 bases, J shed 1 base, and the junction held 5 bases outside the gene matches. CDR3 nucleotides: TGTGCCACCAGCGCCCAACTAGCGGGCCAAGAGACCCAGTACTTC. Its protein product is CATSAQLAGQETQYF.

The rearrangement links TRBV19 to TRBJ2-3; tentative D call: TRBD1 (5 bases). With 3 bases removed from V and 2 bases from J, the gap between germline ends came to 6 bases. The CDR3 runs to 13 residues. Germline CDR1 and CDR2: LNHDA and SQIVND (reference sequence). The CDR3 DNA reads TGTGCCAGTAGTATCAGGGTCACAGATACGCAGTATTTT. It is translated as CASSIRVTDTQYF. Filled out from reference TRBV19 and TRBJ2-3, the complete variable domain reads DGGITQSPKYLFRKEGQNVTLSCEQNLNHDAMYWYRQDPGQGLRLIYYSQIVNDFQKGDIAEGYSVSREKKESFPLTVTSAQKNPTAFYLCASSIRVTDTQYFGPGTRLTVL.

The rearrangement uses TRBV29-1 and TRBJ2-2, with D possibly being TRBD2 (6 bases). V was pared by 4 bases and J by 4 bases, with 25 bases between. The CDR3 loop spans 18 amino acids. From germline, CDR1 is SQVTM and CDR2 ANQGSEA. Here the CDR3 DNA reads TGCAGCGTTGGATCCTTACCCGGGACTCGTATCGGCACCGGGGAGCTGTTTTTT. Residues: CSVGSLPGTRIGTGELFF.

The gene calls are TRBV18 and TRBJ1-1, with 7 nucleotides matching TRBD1. The junction had 6 bases not matched to a gene; V was cut back by 3 bases and J by 5 bases. The length of the CDR3 is 14 residues. Germline lookup yields CDR1 KGHSH and CDR2 LQKENI. For the CDR3, the DNA is TGTGCCAGCTCACCGACAGGGACCCCGACTGAAGCTTTCTTT. Protein: CASSPTGTPTEAFF. Based on the CDR3 plus reference TRBV18 and TRBJ1-1, the full variable domain is NAGVMQNPRHLVRRRGQEARLRCSPMKGHSHVYWYRQLPEEGLKFMVYLQKENIIDESGMPKERFSAEFPKEGPSILRIQQVVRGDSAAYFCASSPTGTPTEAFFGQGTRLTVV.

The V gene is TRBV7-8, the J gene TRBJ1-2; D is unresolved. This CDR3 spans 14 amino acids. From germline, CDR1 is SGHVS and CDR2 FQNEAQ. V lost 3 bases to trimming and J lost 5 bases, with 13 bases between them. CDR3 sequence (DNA): TGTGCCAGCAGCTTCGACACCATTAGTTATGGCTACACCTTC. It codes for CASSFDTISYGYTF.

This rearrangement joins TRBV19 to TRBJ2-7, with TRBD1 matching 7 bases. The CDR3 extends over 13 amino acids. Germline V gene data show CDR1 as LNHDA and CDR2 as SQIVND (reference sequence). J lost 6 bases, V lost 5 bases, and 7 bases had no gene match. The CDR3 DNA sequence: TGTGCCAGTAGTTATAATACAGGGGTCGAGCAGTACTTC. This sequence encodes CASSYNTGVEQYF.

This sequence joins TRBV5-6 and TRBJ2-2; TRBD2 matches 11 bases. Germline values: CDR1 SGHDT, CDR2 YYEEEE. V was clipped by 5 bases and J by 3 bases; unmatched bases: 15. The CDR3 has 19 amino acids. The CDR3 DNA follows: TGTGCCAGCAGTTCTCACCCGAGACTAGCGGGAAAAGACACCGGGGAGCTGTTTTTT. It yields the protein CASSSHPRLAGKDTGELFF.

The chain uses TRBV11-2 and TRBJ2-7; 7 bases align to TRBD2. CDR3 length equals 15 residues. Germline CDR1 SGHAT, CDR2 FQNNGV. The junction had 5 bases not matched to a gene; V was cut back by 0 bases and J by 3 bases. The CDR3 sequence is CASSLDWGGSYEQYF. CDR3 in DNA: TGTGCCAGCAGCTTAGATTGGGGAGGGAGCTACGAGCAGTACTTC.

The rearrangement links TRBV19 to TRBJ2-1; weak D call: TRBD2 (6 bases). The CDR3 is made up of 17 amino acids. Per germline, CDR1 LNHDA and CDR2 SQIVND (reference sequence). V was shortened by 1 base and J by 4 bases, with 17 bases between the two germline ends. CDR3 sequence (DNA): TGTGCCAGTAGTATAGTACTAGCACTTCAGAGATACAATGAGCAGTTCTTC. This translates into CASSIVLALQRYNEQFF.

The rearrangement joins TRBV28 to TRBJ2-7, with D possibly TRBD2 on 7 matching bases. CDR3 length: 16 residues. Germline V gene sequence: CDR1 MDHEN, CDR2 SYDVKM. V lost 5 bases and J lost 0, with 17 bases in between. The CDR3 DNA sequence: TGTGCCAGCAGTGAGGGGGTGGCGGGAGCCTCCTACGAGCAGTACTTC. Its protein product is CASSEGVAGASYEQYF.

V usage is TRBV18 and J usage is TRBJ2-7, with TRBD1 matching 8 bases. The CDR3 runs to 14 residues. With 3 bases clipped from V and 7 bases from J, the junction kept 8 bases outside the gene matches. The germline V gene has CDR1 KGHSH and CDR2 LQKENI. The chain's CDR3 is CASSPNARGREQYF. The CDR3 DNA reads as TGTGCCAGCTCACCTAACGCCAGGGGGCGAGAGCAGTACTTC. The whole variable domain, remainder taken from reference TRBV18 and TRBJ2-7, is NAGVMQNPRHLVRRRGQEARLRCSPMKGHSHVYWYRQLPEEGLKFMVYLQKENIIDESGMPKERFSAEFPKEGPSILRIQQVVRGDSAAYFCASSPNARGREQYFGPGTRLTVT.

This clone has a handful of counts. This chain connects TRBV2 to TRBJ2-7; 8 positions match TRBD1. The CDR3 consists of 14 residues. Germline loops: CDR1 SNHLY, CDR2 FYNNEI. V shed 10 bases, J shed 0 bases, and the junction held 8 bases outside the gene matches. The CDR3 bases are TGTGCCACGGGCCAGGGGGCAAGCTCCTACGAGCAGTACTTC. Protein: CATGQGASSYEQYF.

The J gene is TRBJ2-3, the V gene TRBV5-1, with unresolved D. The CDR3 contains 12 residues. Between the trimmed V and J ends, which lost 0 bases and 5 bases, there was a span of 4 bases. Per germline, CDR1 SGHRS and CDR2 YFSETQ. The CDR3 is CASSLDIDTQYF. DNA for the CDR3: TGCGCCAGCAGCTTGGATATAGATACGCAGTATTTT.